The clone carrying this T cell receptor (beta chain) has just a few counts. The antigen is not known. The sample belongs to a study of T cell responses to AZD1222 COVID-19 vaccine. This table comes from immunoSEQ multiplex PCR, and its TCRdb copy is limited to in-frame clones, with some not included. The table records about 63,000 clones, about 83% of them present only once. CDR1 MNHEY and CDR2 SMNVEV come from the germline V gene (reference sequence). The CDR3 is 14 residues long. J lost 4 bases, V lost 3 bases, and 4 bases had no gene match. Overall study findings and caveats: Donors were chiefly white British, with a greater number of females, and clonal diversity was perhaps underestimated. Repertoire sampling was restricted to post-peak T cell response timepoints.

The V and J genes are TRBV27 and TRBJ1-1; TRBD1 matches at 8 bases. The clonotype was recovered from an adult who received the AZD1222 COVID-19 vaccine. Sequences were derived from peripheral blood, sampled 28 days after the second AZD1222 dose. DNA of the CDR3: TGTGCCAGCAGTTTCCTTACAGGGGGCACTGAAGCTTTCTTT. Its protein is CASSFLTGGTEAFF.